The clone carrying this T cell receptor (beta chain) was seen ten or more times. The sample comes from a study of T cells in Graves' hyperthyroidism and ophthalmopathy. CDR1 is MNHEY, CDR2 SVGAGI, per germline. Trimming pared 2 bases from V and 3 bases from J, leaving 8 bases between. The CDR3 length is 13 residues. Amplification of TCR beta CDR3 regions was performed using RNA transcripts as template. HTBI primers were the set used in a first-round RT-PCR of the TCR CDR3. TCRdb fed the multiplex PCR reads into MiXCR, producing one record per CDR3 protein. The sample has some 500,000 distinct CDR3 sequences; approximately 25% are singletons.

Specimen: blood. This sequence originates from a woman in her twenties or thirties with Graves' ophthalmopathy. The chain employs TRBV6-5 and TRBJ2-7; a weak D match, TRBD1 (5 bases). CDR3 region: CASSYDSDYEQYF. The CDR3 nucleotides are TGTGCCAGCAGTTACGACAGCGACTACGAGCAGTACTTC.